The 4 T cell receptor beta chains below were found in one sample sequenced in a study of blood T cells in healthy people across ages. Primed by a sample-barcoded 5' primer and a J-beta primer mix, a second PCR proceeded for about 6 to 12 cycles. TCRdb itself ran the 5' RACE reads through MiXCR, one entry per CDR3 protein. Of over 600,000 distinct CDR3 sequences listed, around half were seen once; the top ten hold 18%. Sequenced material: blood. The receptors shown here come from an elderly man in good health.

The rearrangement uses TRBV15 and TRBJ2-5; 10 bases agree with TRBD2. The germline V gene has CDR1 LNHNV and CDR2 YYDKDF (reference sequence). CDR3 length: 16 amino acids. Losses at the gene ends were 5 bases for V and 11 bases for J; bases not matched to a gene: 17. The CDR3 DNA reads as TGTGCCACCAGCCTTCGAGTAGCGGGAGGCCGATGGGAGCAGTACTTC. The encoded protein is CATSLRVAGGRWEQYF.

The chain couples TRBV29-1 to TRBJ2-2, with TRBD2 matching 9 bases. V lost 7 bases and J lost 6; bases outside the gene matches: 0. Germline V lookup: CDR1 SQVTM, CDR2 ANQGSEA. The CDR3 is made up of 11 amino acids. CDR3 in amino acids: CSGGGAGELFF. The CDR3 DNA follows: TGCAGCGGCGGGGGGGCCGGGGAGCTGTTTTTT.

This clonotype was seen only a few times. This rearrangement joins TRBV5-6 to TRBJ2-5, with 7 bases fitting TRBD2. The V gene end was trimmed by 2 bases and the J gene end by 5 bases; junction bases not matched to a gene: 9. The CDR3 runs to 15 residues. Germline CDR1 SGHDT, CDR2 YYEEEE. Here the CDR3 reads CASSFLAASSETQYF. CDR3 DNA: TGTGCCAGCAGCTTTCTAGCGGCGAGCTCGGAGACCCAGTACTTC. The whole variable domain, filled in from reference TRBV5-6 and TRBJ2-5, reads DAGVTQSPTHLIKTRGQQVTLRCSPKSGHDTVSWYQQALGQGPQFIFQYYEEEERQRGNFPDRFSGHQFPNYSSELNVNALLLGDSALYLCASSFLAASSETQYFGPGTRLLVL.

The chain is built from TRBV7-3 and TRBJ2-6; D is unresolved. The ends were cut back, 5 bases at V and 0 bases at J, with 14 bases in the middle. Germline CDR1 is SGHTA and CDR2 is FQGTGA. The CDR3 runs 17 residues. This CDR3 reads CASSTRGRSSGANVLTF. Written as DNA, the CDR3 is TGTGCCAGCAGCACCAGAGGACGGAGCTCTGGGGCCAACGTCCTGACTTTC.